This T cell receptor beta chain was observed in a study of Graves' ophthalmopathy and Graves' hyperthyroidism. RNA served as the template for amplifying TCR beta CDR3 regions. HTBI-primed first-round RT-PCR preceded second-round multiplex PCR. TCRdb ran MiXCR on the multiplex PCR reads and lists one entry per CDR3 protein. The table includes under 350,000 distinct CDR3 sequences, about a sixth detected once. This clonotype was counted ten times or more. This CDR3 is 14 amino acids long. From germline, CDR1 is GTSNPN and CDR2 SVGIG (reference sequence). V gave up 1 base and J gave up 2 bases; unmatched junction bases: 3.

The chain employs TRBV30 and TRBJ1-2, with 8 nucleotides matching TRBD1. The sample consisted of peripheral blood. The receptor was isolated from an adult man with Graves' ophthalmopathy. CDR3 sequence (DNA): TGTGCCTGGAGTGGAAGGACAGGGAACTATGGCTACACCTTC. Its protein is CAWSGRTGNYGYTF.